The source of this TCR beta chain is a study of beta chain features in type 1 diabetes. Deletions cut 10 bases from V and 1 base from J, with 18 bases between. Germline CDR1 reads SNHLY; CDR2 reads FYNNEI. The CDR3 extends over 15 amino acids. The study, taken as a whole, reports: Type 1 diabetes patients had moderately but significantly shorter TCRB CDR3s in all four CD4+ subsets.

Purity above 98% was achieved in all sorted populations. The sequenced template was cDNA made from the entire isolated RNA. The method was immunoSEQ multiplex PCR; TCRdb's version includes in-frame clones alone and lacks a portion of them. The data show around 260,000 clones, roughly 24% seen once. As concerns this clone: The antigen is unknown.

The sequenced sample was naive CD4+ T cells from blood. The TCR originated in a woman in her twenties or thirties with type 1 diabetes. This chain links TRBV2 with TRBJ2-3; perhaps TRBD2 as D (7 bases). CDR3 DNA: TGTGCCACAGACCTACAGGGAGGGGGCACAGATACGCAGTATTTT. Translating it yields CATDLQGGGTDTQYF.